One sample yielded the 14 T cell receptor beta chains listed below, sequenced in a study of shared clonotypes between healthy human individuals. The repertoire was sequenced with immunoSEQ multiplex PCR; TCRdb's copy has only in-frame clones and lacks some. The sample consists of 800,000 to 1,200,000 clones, roughly 74% of them appearing once. Sequenced material: memory CD4+ T cells from PBMCs. Subset here: CD45RA-negative fraction. Receptors originate from a man aged 18-30 years in good health. Some clones in this sample may be carry-over from other donors' samples.

The chain has TRBV7-2 and TRBJ1-2; possibly TRBD1 for D (6 bases). The V end was cut by 7 bases, the J end by 2 bases, with 26 bases between. CDR1 and CDR2 (germline): SGHTA, FQGNSA. The CDR3 runs 18 residues. CDR3 loop: CASIIGGRAVPSNYGYTF. The CDR3 region has the DNA TGTGCCAGCATCATAGGGGGTCGCGCAGTTCCATCCAACTATGGCTACACCTTC.

V is TRBV2 and J is TRBJ2-5; TRBD2 matches at 8 bases. The germline gives CDR1 SNHLY, CDR2 FYNNEI. V shed 7 bases and J 2 bases; nucleotides not matched to a gene: 9. The CDR3 length is 15 residues. The CDR3 here is CASIRSGAPQETQYF. In nucleotides, the CDR3 is TGTGCCAGCATTCGTAGCGGGGCACCTCAAGAGACCCAGTACTTC.

This clone was seen at least ten times. The chain combines TRBV7-2 with TRBJ2-5; TRBD1 matches at 9 bases. Germline CDR1 and CDR2: SGHTA and FQGNSA. This CDR3 spans 15 amino acids. V dropped 5 bases and J dropped 4; count of bases not matched to a gene: 8. CDR3 sequence reads: CASSATGGKLETQYF. CDR3 nucleotide sequence: TGTGCCAGCAGCGCGACAGGGGGGAAGCTAGAGACCCAGTACTTC.

The V gene is TRBV6-8, the J gene TRBJ2-5, with TRBD2 as a possible D gene (6 bases). V was trimmed by 2 bases and J by 1 base, leaving 14 bases between them. The CDR3 spans 16 residues. CDR1 is MNHGY, CDR2 SAAAGT, per germline. The DNA of the CDR3 is TGTGCCAGCAGTTACCCAGGGACTTTTTGCCAAGAGACCCAGTACTTC. Its protein is CASSYPGTFCQETQYF.

This chain connects TRBV27 to TRBJ2-5; D is unclear. The CDR3 has 12 residues. The germline V gene encodes CDR1 MNHEY and CDR2 SMNVEV (reference sequence). Trimming removed 6 bases from V and 5 bases from J, with 10 bases in between. The CDR3 region has the DNA TGTGCCAGCAGCTGGAACGGGGAGACCCAGTACTTC. The encoded protein is CASSWNGETQYF.

CDR3 bases: TGTGCCAGCAGTTTACTGCTAGCGGGAGGGTCCTACAATGAGCAGTTCTTC. It translates to CASSLLLAGGSYNEQFF. The chain carries TRBV27 and TRBJ2-1, with 12 bases fitting TRBD2. V dropped 2 bases and J dropped 1; count of bases not matched to a gene: 3. Germline lookup yields CDR1 MNHEY and CDR2 SMNVEV (reference sequence). CDR3 size: 17 residues.

This clone was seen a few times. Other DNA sequences within the sample encode an identical CDR3. The chain uses TRBV2 and TRBJ2-5; tentatively, D is TRBD2 (5 bases). Germline CDR1 reads SNHLY; CDR2 reads FYNNEI. V lost 2 bases, J lost 5 bases, and 9 bases lay in between. CDR3 length: 13 residues. The CDR3 is CASSERERETQYF. The DNA for the CDR3 is TGTGCCAGCAGTGAAAGGGAGCGGGAGACCCAGTACTTC.

The chain recombines TRBV4-2 with TRBJ2-1; D remains unclear. Trimming shortened V by 2 bases and J by 9 bases, and 14 bases separated the two germline ends. CDR3 length equals 14 residues. Germline V gives CDR1 LGHNA, CDR2 YNFKEQ. The CDR3 here is CASSQQRSLPEQFF. The CDR3, as DNA: TGTGCCAGCAGCCAACAACGCTCACTGCCTGAGCAGTTCTTC.

The chain couples TRBV6-1 to TRBJ1-1; TRBD1 is a possible D gene (5 bases). The V gene lost 7 bases and the J gene lost 2 bases, with 8 bases spanning the gap. Per germline, CDR1 MNHNS and CDR2 SASEGT. CDR3 length equals 12 residues. CDR3 amino acids: CASNGANTEAFF. CDR3 DNA: TGTGCCAGCAATGGGGCAAACACTGAAGCTTTCTTT.

This sequence joins TRBV7-9 and TRBJ2-1; the D gene is possibly TRBD1 (6 bases). Trimming shortened V by 5 bases and J by 8 bases, and 16 bases separated the two germline ends. This CDR3 spans 14 amino acids. The germline gives CDR1 SEHNR, CDR2 FQNEAQ (reference sequence). The CDR3 loop reads CASSLLTGHHEQFF. CDR3 bases: TGTGCCAGCAGCCTTCTCACAGGGCACCATGAGCAGTTCTTC.

The rearrangement uses TRBV9 and TRBJ2-7, with 7 bases that match TRBD1. Germline lookup yields CDR1 SGDLS and CDR2 YYNGEE. J lost 5 bases, V lost 0 bases, and 5 bases had no gene match. This CDR3 has 14 residues. This CDR3 is CASSVGQGVDEQYF. CDR3 nucleotides: TGTGCCAGCAGCGTAGGGCAGGGGGTCGACGAGCAGTACTTC.

The rearrangement joins TRBV28 to TRBJ1-2; the D is unclear. The CDR3 is made up of 16 amino acids. V was shortened by 4 bases and J by 2 bases, with 17 bases between the two germline ends. The germline V gene encodes CDR1 MDHEN and CDR2 SYDVKM. The CDR3 region is CASSSGGFPDNYGYTF. CDR3 sequence (DNA): TGTGCCAGCAGTTCCGGAGGGTTTCCGGACAACTATGGCTACACCTTC.

The chain links TRBV5-6 to TRBJ2-5; the D gene is possibly TRBD1 (6 bases). V lost 4 bases and J lost 4, with 11 bases in between. Per germline, CDR1 SGHDT and CDR2 YYEEEE. The CDR3 is 13 amino acids. The CDR3 nucleotides are TGTGCCAGCAGCCCAGGGGACGGAGAGACCCAGTACTTC. This codes for CASSPGDGETQYF.

This chain joins TRBV27 and TRBJ1-5; no clear D gene. This CDR3 comprises 16 residues. The germline V gene has CDR1 MNHEY and CDR2 SMNVEV (reference sequence). Trimming cost V 3 bases and J 1 base, with 13 bases left between them. The chain's CDR3 is CASSLKGHLSNQPQHF. Here the CDR3 DNA reads TGTGCCAGCAGTTTGAAAGGGCATTTAAGCAATCAGCCCCAGCATTTT.